The rows below give T cell receptor beta chains drawn from one sample of a study of CD8 T cells in Susac syndrome. TCRdb itself ran the immunoSEQ multiplex PCR reads through MiXCR, one entry per CDR3 protein. In the table there are approximately 220,000 distinct CDR3 sequences, about 94% of which are singletons. The sequencing input was CD8+ T cells from PBMCs. The receptor source for this set is a human donor with multiple sclerosis. Both conserved end residues are part of each CDR3. Each record gives: J gene, V gene, D gene, clone size, CDR3 DNA, CDR3 protein. A D gene is named only where the DNA matches it firmly. The size field is filled for only some rows; it gives once, few, many or a size class.

>TRBJ1-3|TRBV15|-|-
TGTGCCACCAGCAGAGACTGGCAAGGAAACACCATATATTTT
CATSRDWQGNTIYF
>TRBJ1-5|TRBV20-1|-|-
TGCAGTGCCTCCGGGACTGTTAGCAATCAGCCCCAGCATTTT
CSASGTVSNQPQHF
>TRBJ2-1|TRBV20-1|-|-
TGCAGTGCTAGAGAGCGGGGAGGCAATGAGCAGTTCTTC
CSARERGGNEQFF
>TRBJ2-2|TRBV19|TRBD2|once
TGTGCCAGTAGTGGCAAAGCGGGGTACACCGGGGAGCTGTTTTTT
CASSGKAGYTGELFF
>TRBJ2-1|TRBV19|-|-
TGTGCCAGTAGCGTAGGAGCTAGCAATGAGCAGTTCTTC
CASSVGASNEQFF
>TRBJ2-1|TRBV9|-|-
TGTGCCAGCAGCGAAGGCGGCCTCGGCTACAATGAGCAGTTCTTC
CASSEGGLGYNEQFF
>TRBJ1-1|TRBV16|-|once
TGTGCCAGCAGCCAGTCGTATGCGACTGAAGCTTTCTTT
CASSQSYATEAFF
>TRBJ2-1|TRBV2|-|-
TGTGCCAGCAGTGAACCACTGTTAGGACTGCCCCCCCGGCTGGCTGAGCAGTTCTTC
CASSEPLLGLPPRLAEQFF
>TRBJ2-1|TRBV2|-|-
TGTGCCAGCAGTGATTATTCCGGGGATGAGCAGTTCTTC
CASSDYSGDEQFF
>TRBJ2-2|TRBV11-2|-|-
TGTGCCAGCAGCTTATACACCTCGAACACCGGGGAGCTGTTTTTT
CASSLYTSNTGELFF
>TRBJ2-3|TRBV30|-|-
TGTGCCTGGAGTGTCACAGATACGCAGTATTTT
CAWSVTDTQYF
>TRBJ1-3|TRBV4-3|-|-
TGCGCCAGCAGCCAGGGACGGAACGCTGGAAACACCATATATTTT
CASSQGRNAGNTIYF
>TRBJ1-2|TRBV12-3/TRBV12-4|-|-
TGTGCCAGCAGTTGGGGGCCCGGGGACTATGGCTACACCTTC
CASSWGPGDYGYTF
>TRBJ1-1|TRBV19|-|-
TGTGCCAGTAGTTTTTACACTGAAGCTTTCTTT
CASSFYTEAFF
>TRBJ2-1|TRBV5-4|TRBD1|-
TGTGCCAGCAGCACGGGACAGGGAAGCTCCGATGAGCAGTTCTTC
CASSTGQGSSDEQFF
>TRBJ2-3|TRBV5-8|-|-
TGTGCCAGCAACACAGATACGCAGTATTTT
CASNTDTQYF
>TRBJ2-7|TRBV5-1|-|-
TGCGCCAGCAGCTTGGTTCAGGGGGGGAACGAGCAGTACTTC
CASSLVQGGNEQYF
>TRBJ1-5|TRBV13|TRBD1|-
TGTGCCAGCAGCTCCGGGACAGGGTGGCTCCATTTT
CASSSGTGWLHF
>TRBJ2-3|TRBV24-1|TRBD2|-
TGTGCCACCAGTGATTTGAAAGTCGAGGAGGGGCGGGGGGGCACAGATACGCAGTATTTT
CATSDLKVEEGRGGTDTQYF
>TRBJ2-5|TRBV5-6|TRBD1|-
TGTGCCAGCAGCTTGCAGACAGGGGGAGAGACCCAGTACTTC
CASSLQTGGETQYF
>TRBJ2-7|TRBV7-9|TRBD1|-
TGTGCCAGCAGCCCCTGGGACAGGGACCATCGGGAGCAGTACTTC
CASSPWDRDHREQYF
>TRBJ1-1|TRBV6-5|-|-
TGTGCCAGCAGAACTCACCGGACGGCGAACACTGAAGCTTTCTTT
CASRTHRTANTEAFF
>TRBJ2-5|TRBV7-7|-|-
TGTGCTAGCAGCTTGGAAGGGTCAGAGACCCAGTACTTC
CASSLEGSETQYF
>TRBJ2-6|TRBV7-9|TRBD2|-
TGTGCCAGCAGCTCACTAGCGGGGACCTTCTTTGGGGCCAACGTCCTGACTTTC
CASSSLAGTFFGANVLTF
>TRBJ1-2|TRBV16|TRBD1|-
TGTGCCAGCAGCCTCAGGACAGGGACGGACTATGGCTACACCTTC
CASSLRTGTDYGYTF
>TRBJ2-1|TRBV9|TRBD2|-
TGTGCCAGCAGCGGGCGATGGACTAGCGAATACAATGAGCAGTTCTTC
CASSGRWTSEYNEQFF
>TRBJ2-7|TRBV30|-|-
TGTGCCTGGAGTGTAATAGGCTACGAGCAGTACTTC
CAWSVIGYEQYF
>TRBJ1-1|TRBV20-1|-|-
TGCAGTGCTGCCGGGACACCCTCCCTCTTT
CSAAGTPSLF
>TRBJ2-3|TRBV4-1|TRBD2|-
TGCGCCAGCAGCCATCCCCGGACTAGCACCGACCACACAGATACGCAGTATTTT
CASSHPRTSTDHTDTQYF
>TRBJ1-4|TRBV7-9|-|-
TGTGCCAGCAGCTTAGTTGGCGGCGGAGGGAATGAAAAACTGTTTTTT
CASSLVGGGGNEKLFF
>TRBJ2-3|TRBV27|TRBD1|-
TGTGCCAGCAGTTTAGGGTGGGGGACAGCAGGGGACACAGATACGCAGTATTTT
CASSLGWGTAGDTDTQYF
>TRBJ2-1|TRBV11-3|TRBD2|-
TGTGCCAGCAGCGGGGGACTAGCGGGTATGCAGTTCTTC
CASSGGLAGMQFF
>TRBJ2-2|TRBV5-1|-|-
TGCGCCAGCAGCTTAGAGTGGATAAACACCGGGGAGCTGTTTTTT
CASSLEWINTGELFF
>TRBJ2-3|TRBV3-1|-|-
TGTGCCAGCAGCCAAGAGGGGGTCACAGATACGCAGTATTTT
CASSQEGVTDTQYF
>TRBJ1-4|TRBV6-5|TRBD1|-
TGTGCCAGCAGTGACAGGGTAACTAATGAAAAACTGTTTTTT
CASSDRVTNEKLFF
>TRBJ2-7|TRBV20-1|-|-
TGCAGTGCTAGAGTAGGGCATCCCTCCTACGAGCAGTACTTC
CSARVGHPSYEQYF
>TRBJ2-5|TRBV5-1|TRBD1|-
TGCGCCAGCAGCTGGGGACAGGGAGGGGCAGAGACCCAGTACTTC
CASSWGQGGAETQYF
>TRBJ2-7|TRBV6-1|-|-
TGTGCCAGCAACTCCCGAGGGATCTACGAGCAGTACTTC
CASNSRGIYEQYF
>TRBJ2-3|TRBV7-9|TRBD2|once
TGTGCCAGCAGCTACCAGCGGGGGGGCTCAGATACGCAGTATTTT
CASSYQRGGSDTQYF
>TRBJ2-1|TRBV2|TRBD1|-
TGTGCCAGCAGGCGCCGGGACAGGGTTGACAATGAGCAGTTCTTC
CASRRRDRVDNEQFF
>TRBJ2-7|TRBV9|-|-
TGTGCCAGCAGCGTAGCTGGGGGGGCGGCCGAGCAGTACTTC
CASSVAGGAAEQYF
>TRBJ1-1|TRBV13|TRBD1|-
TGTGCCAGCAGCCCCCGGACAGGGGATGGCACTGAAGCTTTCTTT
CASSPRTGDGTEAFF
>TRBJ2-3|TRBV7-9|TRBD2|-
TGTGCCAGCACCTTGCCTCCGGGACTAGCGGGAGAGGAAGATACGCAGTATTTT
CASTLPPGLAGEEDTQYF